The rows below give T cell receptor beta chains drawn from one sample of a study of blood T cell repertoires in COVID-19. TCRdb keeps only in-frame clones here, not all; method: immunoSEQ multiplex PCR. This table holds under 250,000 clones, over 65% found once. Sample: peripheral blood. Receptors were obtained from a woman in her 70s with active or convalescent COVID-19. Both conserved end residues are part of each CDR3. The order of the fields is V gene, CDR3 protein.

V: TRBV3-1/TRBV3-2
CDR3: CASSYTGTSGRRGDTQYF

V: TRBV11-2
CDR3: CASSLGAGQANTGELFF

V: TRBV5-1
CDR3: CASSGGATGELFF

V: TRBV3-1/TRBV3-2
CDR3: CASSLLAYEQYF

V: TRBV10-2
CDR3: CASSDWRGGSNEQFF

V: TRBV6-7
CDR3: CASSYSVSSGDYGYTF

V: TRBV5-4
CDR3: CASSPPGRVYEQYF

V: TRBV7-6
CDR3: CASTSDGRGSVGYTF

V: TRBV3-1/TRBV3-2
CDR3: CASSPRASGSESYEQYF

V: TRBV19
CDR3: CASSIARATGELFF

V: TRBV5-1
CDR3: CASSGGLAGVGDTQYF

V: TRBV11-2
CDR3: CASSFGVPAEAFF

V: TRBV5-1
CDR3: CASSLASGGAETQYF

V: TRBV12-5
CDR3: CASVSPHRGNSSYEQYF

V: TRBV27
CDR3: CASSLEWDREKYF

V: TRBV13
CDR3: CASSSGLAHTYEQFF

V: TRBV18
CDR3: CASSPATGTGNGAYGYTF

V: TRBV18
CDR3: CASSRGQGPDQPQHF

V: TRBV14
CDR3: CASSQALYRGSYNEQFF

V: TRBV3-1/TRBV3-2
CDR3: CASSCRDREDTQYF

V: TRBV5-4
CDR3: CASSSGTAKQETQYF

V: TRBV7-6
CDR3: CASSPVGLAVNNEQFF

V: TRBV6-1
CDR3: CASSEGYSEAFF